Below are 20 T cell receptor beta chains sequenced from a single sample in a study of human T cells and chemical hapten exposure. Time point here: patch test 1, 2 weeks after DPC sensitization. Documented treatment: therapeutic diphenylcyclopropenone sensitization with weekly scalp DPC. From the RACE reads, TCRdb called clonotypes with MiXCR, one entry per CDR3 protein. Of roughly 98,000 distinct CDR3 sequences listed, around 12% were seen once; the top ten hold roughly 2.1%. Sequenced material: whole blood, taken in connection with sensitization to the hapten diphenylcyclopropenone (DPC). All receptors come from a woman aged 40-49 years with alopecia areata. Some clones in this sample may be carry-over from other donors' samples.

The chain combines TRBV6-2 or TRBV6-3 with TRBJ2-7; D remains unclear. Germline V lookup: CDR1 MNHEY, CDR2 SVGEGT. The CDR3 is 15 residues long. The V and J ends lost 5 bases and 4 bases respectively, with 18 bases between them. The CDR3: CASSLLVARAYEQYF. CDR3 DNA: TGTGCCAGCAGTCTACTCGTGGCCCGGGCGTACGAGCAGTACTTC.

A few counts support this clonotype. The chain couples TRBV28 to TRBJ2-7, with 8 nucleotides matching TRBD2. The V gene end was trimmed by 1 base and the J gene end by 4 bases; junction bases not matched to a gene: 15. Germline V lookup: CDR1 MDHEN, CDR2 SYDVKM. This CDR3 is 18 amino acids long. The CDR3 DNA is TGTGCCAGCAGTTTATTAACAATATCGGCGGGAGGATCGTACGAGCAGTACTTC. It specifies CASSLLTISAGGSYEQYF.

This clonotype has ten or more counts. This sequence joins TRBV5-5 and TRBJ2-3; D gene uncertain. Germline V gene data show CDR1 as SGHKS and CDR2 as YYEKEE (reference sequence). V gave up 0 bases and J gave up 2 bases, with 16 bases separating them. The CDR3 covers 17 residues. The CDR3 DNA reads TGTGCCAGCAGCTTGGCCTTCGTCCTGGAAGTCACAGATACGCAGTATTTT. Protein: CASSLAFVLEVTDTQYF.

This clonotype was counted many times. V gene TRBV7-8 combines with J gene TRBJ2-5, with unresolved D. The CDR3 loop spans 14 amino acids. Germline V lookup: CDR1 SGHVS, CDR2 FQNEAQ. V lost 5 bases and J lost 1, with 11 bases in between. The CDR3 reads CASSLRETQETQYF. The DNA of the CDR3 is TGTGCCAGCAGCCTTCGTGAGACCCAAGAGACCCAGTACTTC.

The genes are TRBV3-1 and TRBJ2-1; TRBD2 matches at 7 bases. The germline CDR1 and CDR2 sequences are LGHDT and YNNKEL (reference sequence). This CDR3 spans 15 amino acids. The trim removed 0 bases at V and 2 bases at J, leaving 1 base unmatched. The chain's CDR3 is CASSQEAGPYNEQFF. The CDR3 region has the DNA TGTGCCAGCAGCCAAGAAGCGGGACCCTACAATGAGCAGTTCTTC.

This clonotype has just a few counts. V and J are TRBV3-1 and TRBJ1-1; a weak D match, TRBD1 (5 bases). V lost 1 base to trimming and J lost 0 bases, with 12 bases between them. Germline CDR1 LGHDT, CDR2 YNNKEL (reference sequence). The CDR3 is 16 amino acids. CDR3 in DNA: TGTGCCAGCAGCCAAGTACCAGACAGAATGAACACTGAAGCTTTCTTT. Translated: CASSQVPDRMNTEAFF.

This clonotype was recorded only once. J is TRBJ2-1 and V is TRBV4-3, with 13 bases identical to TRBD2. The CDR3 contains 17 residues. Germline V gene sequence: CDR1 LGHNA, CDR2 YSLEER. The V segment lost 4 bases and the J segment 2 bases; nucleotides outside the gene matches: 5. CDR3 region: CASSRRLAGGPYNEQFF. The CDR3 bases are TGCGCCAGCAGCCGCAGACTAGCGGGAGGACCCTACAATGAGCAGTTCTTC.

This clonotype has more than one count but fewer than ten. The chain links TRBV12-3 or TRBV12-4 to TRBJ2-1; D is perhaps TRBD2 (6 bases). V lost 6 bases and J lost 7, with 19 bases in between. The CDR3 runs 15 residues. CDR3 bases: TGTGCCAGCAGGCCGGTCGGAGGCGCGGGGAATGAGCAGTTCTTC. This encodes CASRPVGGAGNEQFF.

The chain combines TRBV28 with TRBJ2-7; D is undetermined. The germline gives CDR1 MDHEN, CDR2 SYDVKM. Trimming left V 8 bases short and J 6 bases short, with 8 bases between. The CDR3 runs 10 residues. The CDR3 DNA reads as TGTGCCAGCTCATATGTCGAGCAGTACTTC. Protein product: CASSYVEQYF.

This clonotype was counted ten times or more. The rearrangement uses TRBV14 and TRBJ1-1; D is possibly TRBD1 (5 bases). Germline CDR1 SGHDN, CDR2 FVKESK. V was pared by 0 bases and J by 2 bases, with 13 bases between. The CDR3 is made up of 16 amino acids. CDR3 DNA sequence: TGTGCCAGCAGCCAAGAAGTCTCGGGGCGAAACACTGAAGCTTTCTTT. This sequence encodes CASSQEVSGRNTEAFF.

There are a few counts of this clonotype. The rearrangement uses TRBV20-1 and TRBJ1-2; TRBD1 is a possible D gene (5 bases). Per the germline V gene, CDR1 is DFQATT and CDR2 is SNEGSKA (reference sequence). The CDR3 loop spans 12 amino acids. CDR3 residues: CIMVGTDYGYTF. The CDR3 nucleotides are TGCATCATGGTAGGGACGGACTATGGCTACACCTTC.

The DNA for the CDR3 is TGTGCCAGCAGTCAGGACAGGGTACTCCATGAGCAGTTCTTC. Amino acids: CASSQDRVLHEQFF. V is TRBV28 and J is TRBJ2-1; TRBD1 matches at 8 bases. CDR1 is MDHEN, CDR2 SYDVKM, per germline. This CDR3 has 14 residues. Unmatched junction bases numbered 8, after V lost 5 bases and J lost 8 bases.

This rearrangement joins TRBV7-9 to TRBJ1-5; D is ambiguous. The V and J ends lost 2 bases and 9 bases respectively, with 8 bases between them. The CDR3 has 12 amino acids. Per the germline V gene, CDR1 is SEHNR and CDR2 is FQNEAQ (reference sequence). CDR3 coding DNA: TGTGCCAGCAGCTTACAGGACCCGCCCCAGCATTTT. Protein sequence: CASSLQDPPQHF.

This clonotype appeared a few times. The chain has TRBV19 and TRBJ1-5; 8 bases map to TRBD1. The CDR3 spans 14 residues. With V trimmed by 4 bases and J by 9 bases, 8 bases remained unmatched. Germline CDR1 and CDR2: LNHDA and SQIVND (reference sequence). The CDR3 region is CASSTGTGLRPQHF. The CDR3 nucleotides are TGTGCCAGTAGTACAGGGACAGGCTTGAGGCCCCAGCATTTT.

The chain links TRBV7-9 to TRBJ2-5, with D unclear. Trimming removed 4 bases from V and 2 bases from J, with 14 bases in between. The CDR3 runs 15 residues. In germline, CDR1 is SEHNR, CDR2 FQNEAQ (reference sequence). DNA of the CDR3: TGTGCCAGCAGCTCCAAGGCCCAGGTACAAGAGACCCAGTACTTC. Its translation: CASSSKAQVQETQYF.

The chain has TRBV18 and TRBJ2-2; D ambiguous. Trimming took 3 bases from V and 2 from J, leaving 13 bases between them. The CDR3 extends over 16 amino acids. Germline assignment: CDR1 KGHSH and CDR2 LQKENI. The CDR3 nucleotides read TGTGCCAGCTCACCTCAAACCCACAGTAACACCGGGGAGCTGTTTTTT. This translates into CASSPQTHSNTGELFF. Full variable domain (missing parts from reference TRBV18 and TRBJ2-2): NAGVMQNPRHLVRRRGQEARLRCSPMKGHSHVYWYRQLPEEGLKFMVYLQKENIIDESGMPKERFSAEFPKEGPSILRIQQVVRGDSAAYFCASSPQTHSNTGELFFGEGSRLTVL.

This chain connects TRBV28 to TRBJ2-1, with 8 bases matching TRBD1. Germline CDR1 and CDR2: MDHEN and SYDVKM. Trimming at V came to 5 bases and at J to 8 bases, leaving 11 bases not matched to a gene. The CDR3 runs 15 residues. The DNA of the CDR3 is TGTGCCAGCAGTCCGGCGGCACAGGGGGGCGATGAGCAGTTCTTC. Its protein is CASSPAAQGGDEQFF.

This clonotype showed up many times. CDR3 in DNA: TGTGCCAGCAGCTTATCCGGGAGTCGAGGCAATGAGCAGTTCTTC. Its translation: CASSLSGSRGNEQFF. This sequence joins TRBV7-9 and TRBJ2-1; D may be TRBD2 (6 bases). The CDR3 is 15 residues long. V lost 2 bases and J 6 bases, leaving 14 bases between the germline ends. Germline V gene sequence: CDR1 SEHNR, CDR2 FQNEAQ (reference sequence).

The V call is TRBV20-1, the J call TRBJ2-2; possibly TRBD2 for D (5 bases). Germline assignment: CDR1 DFQATT and CDR2 SNEGSKA (reference sequence). Trimming cost V 2 bases and J 0 bases, with 10 bases left between them. This CDR3 is 15 amino acids long. This chain's CDR3 is CSARNGIANTGELFF. In DNA form, the CDR3 reads TGCAGTGCTAGAAACGGGATCGCGAACACCGGGGAGCTGTTTTTT.

This clonotype was detected ten times or more. The chain joins TRBV11-3 to TRBJ2-1, with TRBD2 identical over 7 bases. V was clipped by 5 bases and J by 6 bases; unmatched bases: 7. The CDR3 spans 14 residues. In germline, CDR1 is SGHNT, CDR2 YENEEA. Here the CDR3 reads CASSPRTSSNEQFF. DNA for the CDR3: TGTGCCAGCAGCCCCCGGACTAGTTCCAATGAGCAGTTCTTC.